This T cell receptor beta chain was captured by sequencing in a study of blood T cell repertoires in COVID-19. Looking at the study overall: Spain, Italy and the United States supplied samples that represented acute and convalescent COVID-19. PBMCs, B-cell-depleted T cells, or T cells were the source of the cDNA or gDNA that made up the material.

This study enrolled people aged about 18 to 90 from around 25 US geographic areas. How the authors handled the data: Reference gene primer amplification gave nucleated cell count estimates. Using immunoSEQ multiplex PCR, the repertoire was profiled, and TCRdb retains in-frame clones only, with some absent. V, J and clone size derive from that table, while D and trimming were established from the DNA sequence. Among about 270,000 clones, roughly 90% were seen once, and the ten largest hold about 3%. This CDR3 spans 15 amino acids. Germline CDR1 SQVTM, CDR2 ANQGSEA. The V gene end was trimmed by 4 bases and the J gene end by 0 bases; junction bases not matched to a gene: 6.

Sequenced: PBMCs or T cells enriched from blood (not recorded which). The chain links TRBV29-1 to TRBJ2-3, with 8 positions matching TRBD2. The source is a woman between 50 and 59 years old who had recovered from COVID-19. The CDR3 is CSVGLAGTSTDTQYF. DNA for the CDR3: TGCAGCGTTGGCCTAGCGGGCACTAGCACAGATACGCAGTATTTT.